Detailed here is one TCR beta chain. Using immunoSEQ multiplex PCR, the repertoire was profiled, and TCRdb retains in-frame clones only, with some absent. Altogether approximately 50,000 clones are present, around 95% being singletons, with the ten largest covering about 0.2%. V lost 4 bases to trimming and J lost 2 bases; unmatched junction nucleotides: 5. The CDR3 loop spans 16 amino acids. CDR1 and CDR2 from the germline V gene are SGHDN and FVKESK. The data originate from a study of technical replicates of blood from a handful of donors. The material sequenced was T cells isolated from PBMCs. The source of this sequence is a human donor in good health. The chain has TRBV14 and TRBJ2-1, with TRBD2 matching over 10 bases. This CDR3 reads CASSPLAGVPYNEQFF. For the CDR3, the DNA is TGTGCCAGCAGCCCCCTAGCGGGAGTGCCCTACAATGAGCAGTTCTTC.